The following is a T cell receptor beta chain sequence with its context. The antigen remains undetermined. V lost 0 bases to trimming and J lost 1 base; unmatched junction nucleotides: 3. The CDR3 covers 16 residues. Per germline, CDR1 SGHNT and CDR2 YYREEE (reference sequence). Healthy bone marrow donors supplied every sample. Vbeta (60) and Jbeta (13) primers were used in the PCR. The assay was immunoSEQ multiplex PCR, and TCRdb's table has in-frame clones only and misses some. This table holds 150,000 to 200,000 clones, about 80% found once. This specimen comes from a study of cytomegalovirus exposure and HLA in healthy donors. Study outcomes and limitations: Most TCR sequences were rare, but some public TCRs occurred in many donors. Previous analysis showed most TCR beta V segments were productive about 87% or about 30% of the time.

The material sequenced was PBMCs. The rearrangement links TRBV5-4 to TRBJ2-2; 7 nucleotides match TRBD2. The sequence derives from a woman aged 30 to 39 in good health and CMV-seropositive. The CDR3 sequence is CASSLGGRVNTGELFF. The CDR3 DNA reads as TGTGCCAGCAGCTTGGGCGGGAGAGTGAACACCGGGGAGCTGTTTTTT.